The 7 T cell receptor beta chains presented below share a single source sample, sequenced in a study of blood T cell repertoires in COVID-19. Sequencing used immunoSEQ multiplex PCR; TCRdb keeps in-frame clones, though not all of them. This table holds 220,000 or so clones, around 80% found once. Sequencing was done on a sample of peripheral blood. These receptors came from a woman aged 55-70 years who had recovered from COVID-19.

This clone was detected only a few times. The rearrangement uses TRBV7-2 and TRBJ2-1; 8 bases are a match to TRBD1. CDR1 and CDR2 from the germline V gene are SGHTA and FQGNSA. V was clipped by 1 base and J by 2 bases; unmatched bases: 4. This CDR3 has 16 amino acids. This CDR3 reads CASSLEGTGAYNEQFF. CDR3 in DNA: TGTGCCAGCAGCTTAGAAGGGACAGGAGCCTACAATGAGCAGTTCTTC.

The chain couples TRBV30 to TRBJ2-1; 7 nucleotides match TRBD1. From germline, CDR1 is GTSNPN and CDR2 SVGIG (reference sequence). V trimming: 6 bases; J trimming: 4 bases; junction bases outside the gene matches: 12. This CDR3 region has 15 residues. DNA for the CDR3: TGTGCCTGTACTAGGAAGAGGGGGCGTTACAATGAGCAGTTCTTC. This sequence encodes CACTRKRGRYNEQFF.

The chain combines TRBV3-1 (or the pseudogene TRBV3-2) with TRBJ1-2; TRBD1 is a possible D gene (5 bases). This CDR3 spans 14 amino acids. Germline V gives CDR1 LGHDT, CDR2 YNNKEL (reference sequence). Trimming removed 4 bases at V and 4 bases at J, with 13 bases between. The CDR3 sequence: CASSPNQGTYGYTF. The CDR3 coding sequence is TGTGCCAGCAGCCCGAACCAGGGTACCTATGGCTACACCTTC.

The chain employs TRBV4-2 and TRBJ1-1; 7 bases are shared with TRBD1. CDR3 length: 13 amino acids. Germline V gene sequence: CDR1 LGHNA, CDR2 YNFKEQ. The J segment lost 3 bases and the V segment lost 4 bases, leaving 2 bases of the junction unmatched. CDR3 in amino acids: CASSPGQDTEAFF. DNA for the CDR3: TGTGCCAGCAGCCCCGGACAGGACACTGAAGCTTTCTTT.

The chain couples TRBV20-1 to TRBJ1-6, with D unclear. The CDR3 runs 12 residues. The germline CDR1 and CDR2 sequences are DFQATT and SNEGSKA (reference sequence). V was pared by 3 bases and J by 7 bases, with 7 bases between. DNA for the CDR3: TGCAGTGCTAGTGTCGGGAATTCACCCCTCCACTTT. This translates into CSASVGNSPLHF.

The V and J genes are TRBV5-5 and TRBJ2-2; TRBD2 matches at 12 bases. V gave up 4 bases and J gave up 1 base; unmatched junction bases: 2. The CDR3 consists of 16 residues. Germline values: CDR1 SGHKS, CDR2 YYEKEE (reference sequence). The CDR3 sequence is CASSPGLAGNTGELFF. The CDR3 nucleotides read TGTGCCAGCAGCCCGGGACTAGCGGGGAACACCGGGGAGCTGTTTTTT.

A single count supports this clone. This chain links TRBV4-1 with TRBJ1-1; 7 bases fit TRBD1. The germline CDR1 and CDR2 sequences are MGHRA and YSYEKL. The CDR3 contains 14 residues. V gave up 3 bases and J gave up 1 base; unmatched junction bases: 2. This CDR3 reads CASSQGQWNTEAFF. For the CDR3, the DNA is TGCGCCAGCAGCCAGGGACAGTGGAACACTGAAGCTTTCTTT.